The next 21 T cell receptor beta chains were all read from a single sample in a study of tumor-infiltrating lymphocytes in primary liver carcinoma. Taking about 20-31 mg of unsorted bulk tissue, the authors co-extracted RNA and DNA. Production of TCR beta cDNA used 500 ng total RNA together with a constant-region primer. Modified slightly, ARM-PCR produced TCR beta libraries over three nested multiplex PCR rounds. The opening two PCR rounds, around 9 cycles each, paired TRBV1-TRBV30 forward primers with a C-beta reverse primer. TCRdb reanalysed the multiplex PCR reads using MiXCR and keeps one entry per CDR3 protein. The data show some 87,000 distinct CDR3 sequences, with around 70% seen just once and more than 25% held by the top ten. Sequenced input: tumor-adjacent normal liver tissue. The receptors come from a man aged 35 to 55 with primary liver carcinoma and hepatitis B virus infection.

The rearrangement uses TRBV11-2 and TRBJ2-7; tentative D call: TRBD2 (5 bases). Germline CDR1 reads SGHAT; CDR2 reads FQNNGV. The CDR3 loop spans 15 amino acids. Between the trimmed V and J ends, which lost 0 bases and 6 bases, there was a span of 15 bases. CDR3 in amino acids: CASSLEFGISGEQYF. The CDR3, as DNA: TGTGCCAGCAGCTTAGAGTTCGGGATCTCTGGCGAGCAGTACTTC.

This clonotype showed up many times. The chain recombines TRBV12-3 or TRBV12-4 with TRBJ2-1, with 9 bases identical to TRBD2. The J segment lost 7 bases and the V segment lost 7 bases, leaving 5 bases of the junction unmatched. The CDR3 has 13 amino acids. The CDR3 sequence: CASIAGAWNEQFF. CDR3 sequence (DNA): TGTGCCAGCATAGCGGGAGCATGGAATGAGCAGTTCTTC.

With respect to this clonotype: The junction differs from germline at one of its ends, possibly a read error. The rearrangement uses TRBV6-6 and TRBJ1-2; D might be TRBD1 (6 bases). Per the germline V gene, CDR1 is MNHNY and CDR2 is SVGAGI (reference sequence). CDR3 length: 16 residues. CDR3 nucleotides: TGTGCCAACAGTTACTCGGCTGGGGGCGATAACTATGGCTACACCTTC. Protein product: CANSYSAGGDNYGYTF.

This clonotype showed up just once. The CDR3 carries no conserved terminal phenylalanine or tryptophan, so it likely arises from a read error. The V and J genes are TRBV11-2 and TRBJ2-3, with D tentatively TRBD2 (7 bases). V was trimmed by 5 bases and J by 5 bases, leaving 32 bases between them. CDR1 is SGHAT and CDR2 is FQNNGV in the germline V gene. The CDR3 covers 20 residues. The CDR3 sequence is CASSTLQIVGGRARLDTQYL. DNA of the CDR3: TGTGCCAGCAGCACCCTACAAATCGTAGGGGGGAGGGCCCGGTTAGATACGCAGTATCTT.

Details on this clonotype: This may arise from a read error, as a much more abundant clone is one base away. No conserved phenylalanine or tryptophan is present at the end of the CDR3, so a read error is the likely explanation. V and J are TRBV30 and TRBJ1-1, with D hard to call. This CDR3 is 12 amino acids long. CDR1 GTSNPN and CDR2 SVGIG come from the germline V gene (reference sequence). Trimming stripped 0 bases from V and 2 bases from J, with 4 bases between. The CDR3 region has the DNA TGTGCCTGGAGTGTGGCCAACACTGAAGCTTTCTCT. Protein: CAWSVANTEAFS.

Remarks on this clonotype: The germline gene is not matched at one end of the junction; a read error may be the cause. The chain employs TRBV6-5 and TRBJ2-7; 11 bases line up with TRBD2. The CDR3 consists of 15 residues. CDR1 and CDR2 from the germline V gene are MNHEY and SVGAGI. The DNA of the CDR3 is TGTGTCAGCAGTTGGACTAGCGGGCCTACCTACGAGCAGTACTTC. Translation gives CVSSWTSGPTYEQYF.

Turning to this clonotype: Mismatch with germline at one junction end may stem from a read error. The V and J genes are TRBV11-2 and TRBJ2-4; TRBD1 might be the D (5 bases). Germline values: CDR1 SGHAT, CDR2 FQNNGV. This CDR3 has 16 amino acids. The CDR3 DNA is TGTGCCAGCAGTCAGAATGTAAGGGGTGCTGGAAACATTCGGTACTTC. Protein: CASSQNVRGAGNIRYF. Full variable domain (missing parts from reference TRBV11-2 and TRBJ2-4): EAGVAQSPRYKIIEKRQSVAFWCNPISGHATLYWYQQILGQGPKLLIQFQNNGVVDDSQLPKDRFSAERLKGVDSTLKIQPAKLEDSAVYLCASSQNVRGAGNIRYFGAGTRLSVL.

On this clonotype: This sequence may be a read error, since a much larger clone differs from it by one base. The chain employs TRBV10-2 and TRBJ2-1; tentatively, D is TRBD2 (5 bases). Germline V gives CDR1 WSHSY, CDR2 SAAADI. The CDR3 consists of 12 residues. The CDR3 nucleotides read TGCGCCGGCAGTCGGGGAAACAATGAGCAGTTCTTC. Its translation: CAGSRGNNEQFF.

To note about this clonotype: It may be a read error: a sequence one base away is much more abundant. The gene calls are TRBV5-4 and TRBJ2-1; 7 bases are shared with TRBD2. CDR1 is SGHNT, CDR2 YYREEE, per germline (reference sequence). The CDR3 is 16 amino acids. The trim removed 5 bases at V and 6 bases at J, leaving 14 bases unmatched. DNA of the CDR3: TGTGCCAGCAGTTCCTTGGGGGAGGGCCTCCCCAATGAGCAGTTCTTC. This sequence encodes CASSSLGEGLPNEQFF.

With regard to this clonotype: The CDR3 does not close with the conserved phenylalanine or tryptophan, likely indicating a read error. This chain connects TRBV11-2 to TRBJ2-7; D call uncertain. With 5 bases removed from V and 7 bases from J, the gap between germline ends came to 9 bases. The germline V gene has CDR1 SGHAT and CDR2 FQNNGV. The CDR3 extends over 11 amino acids. Written as DNA, the CDR3 is TGTGCCAGCAGCGAAGACCCTGAGCAGTACTTA. It encodes CASSEDPEQYL.

V usage is TRBV7-3 and J usage is TRBJ1-2, with D tentatively TRBD1 (6 bases). This CDR3 comprises 13 residues. The germline V and J ends were trimmed by 4 bases and 6 bases, with 12 bases remaining between them. The germline V gene has CDR1 SGHTA and CDR2 FQGTGA. The CDR3 DNA is TGTGCCAGCAGCTCAGGGGTGGGTGATGGCTACACCTTC. Its translation: CASSSGVGDGYTF.

J is TRBJ2-1 and V is TRBV12-3 or TRBV12-4; a possible D gene is TRBD2 (5 bases). V was clipped by 7 bases and J by 9 bases, with 16 bases between them. The CDR3 extends over 13 amino acids. Written as DNA, the CDR3 is TGTGCCAGCACCCGACGGGAATACTGTGAGCAGTTCTTC. This gives the protein CASTRREYCEQFF.

The genes are TRBV4-2 and TRBJ2-7, with D possibly being TRBD2 (5 bases). The CDR3 is made up of 17 amino acids. V dropped 8 bases and J dropped 2 bases, with 25 bases sitting between them. Germline V lookup: CDR1 LGHNA, CDR2 YNFKEQ. CDR3 protein: CASPKLRIRDYTYEQYF. CDR3 coding DNA: TGTGCCAGCCCGAAGCTGCGAATCCGGGATTACACCTACGAGCAGTACTTC.

This clonotype showed up just a few times. This may arise from a read error, as a much more abundant clone is one base away. This chain connects TRBV12-3 or TRBV12-4 to TRBJ2-3; D remains ambiguous. V gave up 7 bases and J gave up 0 bases, with 11 bases separating them. The CDR3 has 14 residues. This chain's CDR3 is CASKKILSTDTQYF. CDR3 nucleotides: TGTGCCAGCAAAAAGATTCTGAGCACAGATACGCAGTATTTT.

For this clonotype: Since a much larger clone is just one base distant, this may be a read error. The J gene is TRBJ2-1, the V gene TRBV6-1; D tentatively fits TRBD1 or TRBD2 (5 bases each). This CDR3 contains 15 residues. Looked up from germline, CDR1 is MNHNS and CDR2 is SASEGT. V gave up 10 bases and J gave up 8 bases, with 24 bases separating them. DNA for the CDR3: TGTGCCAACTCCTTTAGTAGCGAGAGAGGGGATGAGCAGTTCTTC. It yields the protein CANSFSSERGDEQFF.

This clonotype was seen more than once but under ten times. Since a much larger clone is just one base distant, this may be a read error. The CDR3, as DNA: TGTGCCAGCGGTGGGACAGGGGGTATGAATGAGCAGTTCTTC. Encoded protein: CASGGTGGMNEQFF. V usage is TRBV6-1 and J usage is TRBJ2-1; 11 nucleotides agree with TRBD1. With 8 bases clipped from V and 7 bases from J, the junction kept 7 bases outside the gene matches. The CDR3 is 14 residues long. CDR1 and CDR2 (germline): MNHNS, SASEGT.

With respect to this clonotype: The junction shows a germline mismatch at one end, possibly a read error. The gene calls are TRBV10-3 and TRBJ2-1, with D possibly being TRBD2 (5 bases). There are 13 residues in the CDR3. Germline CDR1 ENHRY, CDR2 SYGVKD. In DNA, the CDR3 is TGTGCCATCAATGAGCACCCCGAGGGTGTGCAGTTCTTC. This sequence encodes CAINEHPEGVQFF.

With regard to this clonotype: One end of the junction fails to match germline, which may point to a read error. V is TRBV11-2 and J is TRBJ2-3; tentatively, D is TRBD2 (6 bases). The germline V gene encodes CDR1 SGHAT and CDR2 FQNNGV. CDR3 length equals 14 residues. Here the CDR3 reads CASSPSMRGDTQYF. In DNA, the CDR3 is TGCGCCAGCAGCCCCAGCATGCGGGGAGATACGCAGTATTTT.

As to this clonotype: A much larger clone sits a single nucleotide away, making a read error possible. The chain is built from TRBV10-3 and TRBJ2-3, with 9 nucleotides matching TRBD2. Germline V gives CDR1 ENHRY, CDR2 SYGVKD. The J segment lost 7 bases and the V segment lost 6 bases, leaving 11 bases of the junction unmatched. CDR3 length: 15 residues. The CDR3 region is CAIRGAGGGAYTQYF. The DNA for the CDR3 is TGTGCCATCAGGGGAGCGGGAGGTGGCGCATATACGCAGTATTTT.

Concerning this clonotype: The conserved closing phenylalanine or tryptophan is absent in this CDR3, likely reflecting a read error. The chain carries TRBV11-2 and TRBJ2-2; D is unclear. The CDR3 runs 14 residues. Trimming pared 4 bases from V and 1 base from J, leaving 7 bases between. CDR1 SGHAT and CDR2 FQNNGV come from the germline V gene. The CDR3 nucleotides read TGTGCCAGCAGCTCAAATTGGAACACCGGGGAGCTGTTTATT. This encodes CASSSNWNTGELFI.

About this clonotype itself: The junction departs from the called germline gene at one end, perhaps through a read error. The chain has TRBV13 and TRBJ2-7, with D unclear. The CDR3 length is 13 residues. In germline, CDR1 is PRHDT, CDR2 FYEKMQ (reference sequence). The CDR3 DNA is TGTGCCAGCAGCTTACGGACGGGCTACGAGCAGCACTTC. Translation gives CASSLRTGYEQHF.